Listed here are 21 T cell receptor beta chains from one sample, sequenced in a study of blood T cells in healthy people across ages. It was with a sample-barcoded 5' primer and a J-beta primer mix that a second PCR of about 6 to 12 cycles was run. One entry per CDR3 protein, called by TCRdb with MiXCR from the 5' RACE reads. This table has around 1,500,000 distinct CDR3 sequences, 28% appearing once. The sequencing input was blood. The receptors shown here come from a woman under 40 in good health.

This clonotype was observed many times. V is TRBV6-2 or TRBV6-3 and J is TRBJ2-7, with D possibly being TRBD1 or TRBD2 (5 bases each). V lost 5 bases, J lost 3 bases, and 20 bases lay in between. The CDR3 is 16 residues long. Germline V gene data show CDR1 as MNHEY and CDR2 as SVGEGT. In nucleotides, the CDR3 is TGTGCCAGCAGTATATCCCGGGGCAGAGTAGACTACGAGCAGTACTTC. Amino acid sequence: CASSISRGRVDYEQYF.

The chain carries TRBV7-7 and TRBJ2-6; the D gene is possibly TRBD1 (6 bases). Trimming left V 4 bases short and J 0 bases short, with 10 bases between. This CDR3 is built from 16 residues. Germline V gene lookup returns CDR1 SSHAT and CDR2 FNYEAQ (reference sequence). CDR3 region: CASSSSGASGANVLTF. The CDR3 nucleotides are TGTGCCAGCAGCTCATCAGGGGCCTCTGGGGCCAACGTCCTGACTTTC.

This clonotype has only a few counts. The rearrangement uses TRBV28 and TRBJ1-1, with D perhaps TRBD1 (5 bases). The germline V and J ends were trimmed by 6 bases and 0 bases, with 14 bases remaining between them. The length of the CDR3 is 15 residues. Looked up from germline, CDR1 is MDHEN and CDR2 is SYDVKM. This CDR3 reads CASSPVDRVNTEAFF. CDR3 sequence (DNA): TGTGCCAGCAGCCCCGTTGACAGAGTGAACACTGAAGCTTTCTTT.

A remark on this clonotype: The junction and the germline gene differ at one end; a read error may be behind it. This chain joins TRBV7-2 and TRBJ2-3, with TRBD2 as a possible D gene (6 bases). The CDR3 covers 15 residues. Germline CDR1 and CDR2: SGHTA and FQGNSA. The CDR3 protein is CASSLLGTHTDMQYF. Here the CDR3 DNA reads TGTGCCAGCAGCTTACTGGGGACTCACACAGATATGCAGTATTTT.

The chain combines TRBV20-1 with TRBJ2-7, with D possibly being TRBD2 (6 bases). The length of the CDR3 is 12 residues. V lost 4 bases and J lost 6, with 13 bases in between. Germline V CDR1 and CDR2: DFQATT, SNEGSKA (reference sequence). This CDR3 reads CSAKDLRGEQYF. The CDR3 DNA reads TGCAGTGCTAAGGACCTGCGGGGCGAGCAGTACTTC.

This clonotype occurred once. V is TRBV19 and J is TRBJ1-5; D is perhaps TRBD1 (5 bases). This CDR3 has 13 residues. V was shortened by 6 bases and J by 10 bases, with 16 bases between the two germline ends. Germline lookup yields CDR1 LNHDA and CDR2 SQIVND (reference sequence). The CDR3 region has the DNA TGTGCCAGTAGGGCCGGGACCGCCGGTCCCCAGCATTTT. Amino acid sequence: CASRAGTAGPQHF.

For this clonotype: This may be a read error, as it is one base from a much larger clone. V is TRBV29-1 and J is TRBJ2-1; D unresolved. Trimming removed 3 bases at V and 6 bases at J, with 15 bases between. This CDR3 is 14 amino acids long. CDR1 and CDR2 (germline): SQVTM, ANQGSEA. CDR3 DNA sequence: TGCAGCGTTGAGGATATGGAAGACTTCAATGAGCAGTTCTTC. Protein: CSVEDMEDFNEQFF.

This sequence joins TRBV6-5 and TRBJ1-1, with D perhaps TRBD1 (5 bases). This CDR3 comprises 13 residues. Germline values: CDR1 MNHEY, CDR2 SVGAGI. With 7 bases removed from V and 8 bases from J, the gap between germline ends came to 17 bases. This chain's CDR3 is CASMSRQGEEAFF. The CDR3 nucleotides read TGTGCCAGCATGAGTCGGCAGGGTGAAGAAGCTTTCTTT.

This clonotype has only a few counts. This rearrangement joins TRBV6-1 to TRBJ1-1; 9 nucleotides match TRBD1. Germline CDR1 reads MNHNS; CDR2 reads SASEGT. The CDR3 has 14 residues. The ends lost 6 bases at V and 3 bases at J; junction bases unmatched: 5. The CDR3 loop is CASSDRGRDTEAFF. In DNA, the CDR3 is TGTGCCAGCAGCGACAGGGGGAGGGACACTGAAGCTTTCTTT.

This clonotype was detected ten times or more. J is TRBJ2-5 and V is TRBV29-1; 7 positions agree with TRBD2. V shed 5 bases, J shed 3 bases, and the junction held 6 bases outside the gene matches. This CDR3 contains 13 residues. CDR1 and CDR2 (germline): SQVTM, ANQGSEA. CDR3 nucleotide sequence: TGCAGCGTTCCCCACCTAGCGGAAGAGACCCAGTACTTC. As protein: CSVPHLAEETQYF.

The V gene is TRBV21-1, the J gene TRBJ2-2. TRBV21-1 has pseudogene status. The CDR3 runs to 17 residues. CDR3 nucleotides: TGTGCCAGCAGCAAATGGACGGACCTTAACCACACCGGGGAACTGTTTTTT. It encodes CASSKWTDLNHTGELFF.

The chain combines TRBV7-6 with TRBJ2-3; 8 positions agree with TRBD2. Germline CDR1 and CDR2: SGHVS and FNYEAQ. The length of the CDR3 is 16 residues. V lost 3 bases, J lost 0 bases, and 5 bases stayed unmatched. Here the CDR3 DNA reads TGTGCCAGCAGCTTGAGACTAGCGACTAGCACAGATACGCAGTATTTT. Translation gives CASSLRLATSTDTQYF. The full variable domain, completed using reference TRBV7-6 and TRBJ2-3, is GAGVSQSPRYKVTKRGQDVALRCDPISGHVSLYWYRQALGQGPEFLTYFNYEAQQDKSGLPNDRFSAERPEGSISTLTIQRTEQRDSAMYRCASSLRLATSTDTQYFGPGTRLTVL.

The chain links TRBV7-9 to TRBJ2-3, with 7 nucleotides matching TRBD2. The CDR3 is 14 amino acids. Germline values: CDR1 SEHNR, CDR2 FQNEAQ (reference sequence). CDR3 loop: CASPGLADTDTQYF. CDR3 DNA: TGTGCGAGCCCGGGGCTAGCGGACACAGATACGCAGTATTTT.

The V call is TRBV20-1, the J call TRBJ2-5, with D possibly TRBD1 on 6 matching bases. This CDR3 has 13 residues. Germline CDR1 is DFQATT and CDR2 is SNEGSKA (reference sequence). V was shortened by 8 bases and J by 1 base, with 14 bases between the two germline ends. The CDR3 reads CSTTRTVQETQYF. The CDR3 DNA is TGCAGTACTACCCGGACAGTCCAAGAGACCCAGTACTTC.

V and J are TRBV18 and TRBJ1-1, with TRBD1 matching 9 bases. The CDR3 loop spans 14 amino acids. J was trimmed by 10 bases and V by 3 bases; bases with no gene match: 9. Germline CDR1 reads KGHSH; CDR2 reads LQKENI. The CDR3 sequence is CASSPGQGSLGAFF. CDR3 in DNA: TGTGCCAGCTCACCGGGACAGGGAAGTCTCGGAGCTTTCTTT.

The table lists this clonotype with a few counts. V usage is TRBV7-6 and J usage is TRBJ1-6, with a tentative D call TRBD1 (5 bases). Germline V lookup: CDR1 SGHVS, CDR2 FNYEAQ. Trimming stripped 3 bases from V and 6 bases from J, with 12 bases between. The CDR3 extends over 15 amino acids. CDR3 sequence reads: CASSFDDQGNSPLHF. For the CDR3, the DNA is TGTGCCAGCAGCTTCGATGACCAGGGTAATTCACCCCTCCACTTT.

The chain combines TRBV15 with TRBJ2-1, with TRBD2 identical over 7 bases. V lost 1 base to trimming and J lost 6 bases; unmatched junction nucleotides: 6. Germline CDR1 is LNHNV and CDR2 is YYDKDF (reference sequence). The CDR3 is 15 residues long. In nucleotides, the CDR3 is TGTGCCACCAGCAGAGTGGCGGGAGTCGTCAATGAGCAGTTCTTC. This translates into CATSRVAGVVNEQFF.

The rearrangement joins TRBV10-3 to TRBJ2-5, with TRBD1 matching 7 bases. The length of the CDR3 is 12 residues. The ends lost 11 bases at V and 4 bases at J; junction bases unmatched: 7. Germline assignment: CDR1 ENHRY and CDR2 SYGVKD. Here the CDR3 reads CAAGQDRETQYF. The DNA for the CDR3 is TGTGCCGCCGGACAGGACCGAGAGACCCAGTACTTC.

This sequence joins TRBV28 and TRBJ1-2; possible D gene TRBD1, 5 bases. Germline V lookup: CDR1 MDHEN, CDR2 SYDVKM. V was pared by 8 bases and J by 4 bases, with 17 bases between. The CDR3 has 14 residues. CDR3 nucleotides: TGTGCCAGCGGGCAGAAAGTGACAGCCTATGGCTACACCTTC. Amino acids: CASGQKVTAYGYTF.

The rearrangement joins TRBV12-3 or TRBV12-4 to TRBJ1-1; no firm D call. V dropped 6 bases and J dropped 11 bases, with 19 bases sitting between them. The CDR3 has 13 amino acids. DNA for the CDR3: TGTGCCAGCAGCTCATCCCCTTCTACGGGGGCTTTCTTT. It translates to CASSSSPSTGAFF.

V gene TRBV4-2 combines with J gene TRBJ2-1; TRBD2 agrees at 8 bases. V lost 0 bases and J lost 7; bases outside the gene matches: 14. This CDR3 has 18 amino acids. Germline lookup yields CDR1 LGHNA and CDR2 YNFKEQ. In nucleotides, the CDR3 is TGTGCCAGCAGCCAAGATCGTCTCGTGGCGGGGGGCAGGAATGAGCAGTTCTTC. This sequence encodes CASSQDRLVAGGRNEQFF.